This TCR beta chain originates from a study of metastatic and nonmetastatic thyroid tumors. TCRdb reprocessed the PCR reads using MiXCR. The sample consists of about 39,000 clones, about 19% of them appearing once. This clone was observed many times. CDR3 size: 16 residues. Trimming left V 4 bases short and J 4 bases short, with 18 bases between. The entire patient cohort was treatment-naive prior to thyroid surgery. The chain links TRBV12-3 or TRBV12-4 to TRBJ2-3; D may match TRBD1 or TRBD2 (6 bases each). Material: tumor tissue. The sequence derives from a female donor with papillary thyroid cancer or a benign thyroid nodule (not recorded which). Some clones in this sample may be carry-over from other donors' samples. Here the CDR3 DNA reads TGTGCCAGCAGTTCGCGGGACACCGGAAGGGCAGATACGCAGTATTTT. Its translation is CASSSRDTGRADTQYF.